This is a list of T cell receptor beta chains from one sample in a study of OX40 agonist ivuxolimab in advanced cancers. TCRdb's table, derived via immunoSEQ multiplex PCR, lists solely in-frame clones and lacks some. The sample shows around 100,000 clones, nearly 90% of them seen only once. Sequenced here: CD4+ or CD8+ T cells sorted from blood, sampled in a trial of the OX40 agonist ivuxolimab. These receptor sequences come from an adult with an advanced solid tumor such as melanoma, head and neck, liver or kidney cancer. Both conserved end residues are part of each CDR3. The D gene is left open where the match is weak. Rows give clone size only sometimes, using once, few, many, or a class for an expanded clone.

TGTGCCAGCAGGATACAGGGAACCGGGGAGCTGTTTTTT,CASRIQGTGELFF,NA,TRBJ2-2,TRBV6-5,NA
TGTGCCAGCAGCCGCGGGCAGAATCAGCCCCAGCATTTT,CASSRGQNQPQHF,NA,TRBJ1-5,TRBV5-4,NA
TGCGCCAGCAGCTTGTCCGGGCAGGAAAATTCACCCCTCCACTTT,CASSLSGQENSPLHF,NA,TRBJ1-6,TRBV5-1,NA
TGTGCCAGCAGGCGCAGGGGGGGCTATGGCTACACCTTC,CASRRRGGYGYTF,TRBD1,TRBJ1-2,TRBV28,NA
TGTGCCAGCAGTCCCATACGTGGGCTAGCGGGAGCGAATGAGCAGTTCTTC,CASSPIRGLAGANEQFF,TRBD2,TRBJ2-1,TRBV27,NA
TGTGCCAGCAGCTTAGCGGGGCTAGCAGGGTACAATGAGCAGTTCTTC,CASSLAGLAGYNEQFF,NA,TRBJ2-1,TRBV7-6,NA
TGTGCCAGCAGTTACCTGGGGGGTACTGAAGCTTTCTTT,CASSYLGGTEAFF,NA,TRBJ1-1,TRBV6-5,few
TGTGCCAGCAGTGAAGTGCGGGGACCCTACGAGCAGTACTTC,CASSEVRGPYEQYF,NA,TRBJ2-7,TRBV2,once
TGTGCCACCCTCTCCCCCCGATCAGACAGCAGTAAGCGCAATGAGCAGTTCTTC,CATLSPRSDSSKRNEQFF,NA,TRBJ2-1,TRBV15,NA
TGTGCCAGCAGATTTTATGGTTCCTACGAGCAGTACTTC,CASRFYGSYEQYF,NA,TRBJ2-7,TRBV5-6,NA
TGTGCCAGCAGTCCTCCCTCGCGGTTGGAGCTGTTTTTT,CASSPPSRLELFF,NA,TRBJ2-2,TRBV7-9,NA
TGTGCCAGCAGCTTAGGAGTGGGGGGAGATAGCAATCAGCCCCAGCATTTT,CASSLGVGGDSNQPQHF,NA,TRBJ1-5,TRBV7-9,NA
TGCGCCAGCAGCGGGGACAGGTCAAATGAGCAGTTCTTC,CASSGDRSNEQFF,TRBD1,TRBJ2-1,TRBV10-1,NA
TGTGCCAGCGGGGGACTCAATTCACCCCTCCACTTT,CASGGLNSPLHF,NA,TRBJ1-6,TRBV6-1,NA
TGCGCCAGCAGCTTCATCAGTAATGAGCAGTTCTTC,CASSFISNEQFF,NA,TRBJ2-1,TRBV5-1,NA
TGTGCCAGCAGCGTAGGGCCCCAAGAGACCCAGTACTTC,CASSVGPQETQYF,NA,TRBJ2-5,TRBV9,NA
TGTGCCAGCAGCTTTCGGCCAGGGGTCGAGCAGTACTTC,CASSFRPGVEQYF,NA,TRBJ2-7,TRBV5-8,once
TGTGCCAGCAGCCTCCTTCCAGGGCGGCAGTACTTC,CASSLLPGRQYF,NA,TRBJ2-7,TRBV14,NA
TGTGCCAGTAGTGAGGCTTTGGGATCCGGCAATGAGCAGTTCTTC,CASSEALGSGNEQFF,NA,TRBJ2-1,TRBV19,few
TGTGCCATCAGTGAGGGGGTTAGCAATCAGCCCCAGCATTTT,CAISEGVSNQPQHF,NA,TRBJ1-5,TRBV10-3,NA
TGTGCCAGCAGTTTAACAGGGCCGTTCGAGCAGTTCTTC,CASSLTGPFEQFF,NA,TRBJ2-1,TRBV28,NA
TGTGCCAGCAGTCTCGAGGGCCTCTACGAGCAGTACTTC,CASSLEGLYEQYF,NA,TRBJ2-7,TRBV7-2,NA
TGTGCCAGCAGCCAAGTTGGGACTGGGGCCAACGTCCTGACTTTC,CASSQVGTGANVLTF,NA,TRBJ2-6,TRBV14,NA
TGTGCCAGTAGACCGTGGGCCACTGGAAACACCATATATTTT,CASRPWATGNTIYF,NA,TRBJ1-3,TRBV19,NA
TGTGCCAGCAGCCAGCGAAGTAGCGGGAATGAGCAGTTCTTC,CASSQRSSGNEQFF,TRBD2,TRBJ2-1,TRBV11-2,NA
TGCGCCAGCAGCTTAACTAGCGGGAGAGGATATGAGCAGTTCTTC,CASSLTSGRGYEQFF,TRBD2,TRBJ2-1,TRBV5-1,NA
TGTGCCAGCAGCTTAGCGGGGGGGCAGGGAGAGACCCAGTACTTC,CASSLAGGQGETQYF,NA,TRBJ2-5,TRBV7-8,few
TGTGCCAGCAGTTACTCCCGGGGTTTTGAAAAACTGTTTTTT,CASSYSRGFEKLFF,NA,TRBJ1-4,TRBV6-6,NA
TGTGCCACCAGCAGAGACCTGTGGGGGTCTGGGGCCAACGTCCTGACTTTC,CATSRDLWGSGANVLTF,NA,TRBJ2-6,TRBV15,NA
TGTGCCAGCTCACCCCGGTCAGCGAACACCGGGGAGCTGTTTTTT,CASSPRSANTGELFF,NA,TRBJ2-2,TRBV18,NA
TGCAGTGCTAGTAAGCTTGAAAAACTGTTTTTT,CSASKLEKLFF,NA,TRBJ1-4,TRBV20-1,NA
TGTGCCACCAGCAGAGATAAGCGCCGAGCCTACGAGCAGTACTTC,CATSRDKRRAYEQYF,NA,TRBJ2-7,TRBV15,NA
TGTGCCAGCAGTGACAGGGAGAATTCACCCCTCCACTTT,CASSDRENSPLHF,NA,TRBJ1-6,TRBV6-1,NA
TGTGCCAGTAGGGGGACTCGGACGGCCGCTGGAAACACCATATATTTT,CASRGTRTAAGNTIYF,NA,TRBJ1-3,TRBV19,NA
TGCAGCGTTGTGACAGGGTTAAGGAACACTGAAGCTTTCTTT,CSVVTGLRNTEAFF,TRBD1,TRBJ1-1,TRBV29-1,NA
TGCGCCAGCAGCGCGCGGACAGGGGTCGGTTCTGGGGCCAACGTCCTGACTTTC,CASSARTGVGSGANVLTF,TRBD1,TRBJ2-6,TRBV5-1,once
TGTGCTAGTGGCCGGGACGGGAACACTGAAGCTTTCTTT,CASGRDGNTEAFF,NA,TRBJ1-1,TRBV12-5,few
TGCGCCAGCAGGACGGTGCCCGGACAGAATGGAGGCTACACCTTC,CASRTVPGQNGGYTF,NA,TRBJ1-2,TRBV5-1,NA
TGTGCCAGCAGCTTATTAGCGGGAAGTGGCTACAATGAGCAGTTCTTC,CASSLLAGSGYNEQFF,TRBD2,TRBJ2-1,TRBV11-1,NA
TGTGCCAGCAGCTCCCCACAGATAGGGACCAGAGGACGCTACACCTTC,CASSSPQIGTRGRYTF,NA,TRBJ1-2,TRBV5-4,NA
TGTGCCAGCAGTGCCGAGCAGTACTTC,CASSAEQYF,NA,TRBJ2-7,TRBV6-4,NA
TGTGCCAGCAGCTTCGGGCAGGGGAACACTGAAGCTTTCTTT,CASSFGQGNTEAFF,NA,TRBJ1-1,TRBV11-1,NA
TGTGCCAGCAGACCCGGGACAGTCTATGGCTACACCTTC,CASRPGTVYGYTF,TRBD1,TRBJ1-2,TRBV28,once
TGTGCCAGCAGCTTGGGTCGGCCTATGAACACTGAAGCTTTCTTT,CASSLGRPMNTEAFF,NA,TRBJ1-1,TRBV5-6,NA
TGCGCCAGCAGCCAAGTTCCCACGGGGGGTGAAAAACTGTTTTTT,CASSQVPTGGEKLFF,NA,TRBJ1-4,TRBV4-1,NA
TGTGCCAGCAGCCAAGTATGGCAAGACCAAGAGACCCAGTACTTC,CASSQVWQDQETQYF,NA,TRBJ2-5,TRBV4-2,NA
TGTGCCTGGAGACCAGACCCCACAGATACGCAGTATTTT,CAWRPDPTDTQYF,NA,TRBJ2-3,TRBV30,NA
TGTGCCAGCAGTGAGTGGGGTGAAAAACTGTTTTTT,CASSEWGEKLFF,NA,TRBJ1-4,TRBV2,NA
TGTGCCAGCAGCTTAGACCGGACAGGAGAGGGTGAAAAACTGTTTTTT,CASSLDRTGEGEKLFF,TRBD1,TRBJ1-4,TRBV7-9,NA
TGCGCCAGCAGTGAAAACAGGGGGCTCCGGGAGACCCAGTACTTC,CASSENRGLRETQYF,TRBD1,TRBJ2-5,TRBV10-1,NA
TGTGCCAGTAGTACTAGACAGATTCAAGAGACCCAGTACTTC,CASSTRQIQETQYF,NA,TRBJ2-5,TRBV19,NA
TGTGCCAGCAGCACGCTTCAGGGGTACACTGAAGCTTTCTTT,CASSTLQGYTEAFF,NA,TRBJ1-1,TRBV6-1,once